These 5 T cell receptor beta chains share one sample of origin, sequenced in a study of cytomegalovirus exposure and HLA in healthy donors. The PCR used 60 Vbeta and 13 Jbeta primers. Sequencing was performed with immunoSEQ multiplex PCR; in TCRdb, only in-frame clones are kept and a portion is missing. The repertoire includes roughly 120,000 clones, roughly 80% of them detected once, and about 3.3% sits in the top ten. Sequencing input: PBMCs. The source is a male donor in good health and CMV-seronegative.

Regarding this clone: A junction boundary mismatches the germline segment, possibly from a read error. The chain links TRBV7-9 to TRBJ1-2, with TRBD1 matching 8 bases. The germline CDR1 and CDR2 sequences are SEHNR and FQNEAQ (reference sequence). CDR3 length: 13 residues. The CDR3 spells CSSSLGQGYGYTF. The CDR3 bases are TGTTCCAGCAGCTTAGGACAGGGTTATGGCTACACCTTC.

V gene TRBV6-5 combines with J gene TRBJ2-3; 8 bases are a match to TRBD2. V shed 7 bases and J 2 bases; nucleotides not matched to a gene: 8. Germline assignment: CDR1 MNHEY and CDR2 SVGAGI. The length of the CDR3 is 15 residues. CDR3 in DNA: TGTGCCAGCATGAGCGGGGGCAGTTACACAGATACGCAGTATTTT. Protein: CASMSGGSYTDTQYF.

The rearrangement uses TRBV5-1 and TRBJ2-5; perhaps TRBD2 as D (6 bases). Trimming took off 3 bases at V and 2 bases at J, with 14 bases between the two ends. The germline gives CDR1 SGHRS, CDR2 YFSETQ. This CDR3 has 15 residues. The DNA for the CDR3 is TGCGCCAGCAGCTCAATGGGAGGCCCGCAAGAGACCCAGTACTTC. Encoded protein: CASSSMGGPQETQYF.

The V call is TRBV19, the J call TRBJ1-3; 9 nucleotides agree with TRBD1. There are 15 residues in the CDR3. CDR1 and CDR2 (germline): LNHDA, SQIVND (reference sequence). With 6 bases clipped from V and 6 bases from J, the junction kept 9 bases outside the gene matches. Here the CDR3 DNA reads TGTGCCAGTAGGAGGACAGGGGCAGGAGAAAACACCATATATTTT. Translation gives CASRRTGAGENTIYF.

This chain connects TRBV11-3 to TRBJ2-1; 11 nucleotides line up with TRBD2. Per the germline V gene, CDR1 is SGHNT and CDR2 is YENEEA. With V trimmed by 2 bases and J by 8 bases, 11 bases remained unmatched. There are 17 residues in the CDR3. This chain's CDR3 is CASSLSSYTSGSDEQFF. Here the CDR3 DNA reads TGTGCCAGCAGCTTAAGCAGCTATACTAGCGGGAGTGATGAGCAGTTCTTC.